This T cell receptor (beta chain) was recorded in a study of blood T cell repertoires in COVID-19. Across the study: The United States, Italy and Spain provided the acute and convalescent COVID-19 samples. PBMCs, B-cell-depleted T cells, or T cells were the source of the cDNA or gDNA that made up the material.

Assay: immunoSEQ multiplex PCR; the TCRdb copy retains only in-frame clones and omits some. This table has approximately 300,000 clones, around nine tenths appearing once. Germline CDR1 and CDR2: SNHLY and FYNNEI. This CDR3 is built from 15 residues. Trimming pared 5 bases from V and 8 bases from J, leaving 16 bases between. J is TRBJ1-6 and V is TRBV2; no reliable D call. The receptor was isolated from a man aged 55 to 70 who had recovered from COVID-19. Material: PBMCs or T cells enriched from blood (not recorded which). The CDR3 here is CASSLTGVVDSPLHF. The CDR3 nucleotides are TGTGCCAGCAGTCTAACCGGGGTCGTTGATTCACCCCTCCACTTT.